The present entry profiles one T cell receptor (beta chain) with its context. The germline V gene has CDR1 SGDLS and CDR2 YYNGEE. The J segment lost 3 bases and the V segment lost 4 bases, leaving 8 bases of the junction unmatched. The CDR3 has 16 amino acids. The PCR had 60 Vbeta and 13 Jbeta primers. Data came from immunoSEQ multiplex PCR; TCRdb stores just in-frame clones and leaves some out. The sample shows some 190,000 clones, 79% of them seen only once. This specimen belongs to a study of cytomegalovirus exposure and HLA in healthy donors. Study-wide context: Ancestry clustering placed about four fifths of a few hundred genotyped donors in the Caucasian-associated cluster.

The TCR originated in a woman between 45 and 60 years old in good health and CMV-seronegative. V and J are TRBV9 and TRBJ2-3; the match to TRBD2 covers 10 bases. Sequenced: PBMCs. CDR3 bases: TGTGCCAGCAGCTCATTAGCGGGGGGTTCAACAGATACGCAGTATTTT. Translation gives CASSSLAGGSTDTQYF.